Below are 23 T cell receptor beta chains sequenced from a single sample in a study of blood T cell repertoires in COVID-19 (dated by TCRdb to the early 2020s). Receptor amplification or capture employed the immunoSEQ multiplex PCR assay. In TCRdb, the immuneACCESS table is reduced to in-frame sequences with V and J assigned. These tables do not hold every clone; where another copy was compared, an unresolved V gene accounts for under half, and the others remain unexplained. The sample table shows roughly 260,000 clones, and 65% to 80% are seen once. The ten top clones hold about 4% of the sample. The sequenced sample consisted of peripheral blood. These receptor sequences come from a woman between 40 and 50 years old with active or convalescent COVID-19.

This clone came up once. CDR3 residues: CAWDPGQGYGYTF. CDR3 in DNA: TGTGCCTGGGATCCGGGACAGGGGTATGGCTACACCTTC. This rearrangement joins TRBV30 to TRBJ1-2; 10 bases align to TRBD1. J gave up 5 bases and V 5 bases, and 5 bases lay outside the gene matches. The CDR3 sequence is 13 residues long. Germline V gives CDR1 GTSNPN, CDR2 SVGIG (reference sequence).

This clone occurred a few times. The CDR3 coding sequence is TGTGCCAGCAGTGAATTTCGGGGGTCCTACAATGAGCAGTTCTTC. It specifies CASSEFRGSYNEQFF. The chain carries TRBV25-1 and TRBJ2-1, with a possible D match to TRBD2 (6 bases). This CDR3 has 15 residues. V gave up 1 base and J gave up 1 base, with 8 bases separating them. CDR1 MGHDK and CDR2 SYGVNS come from the germline V gene.

V and J are TRBV5-4 and TRBJ1-4; 7 bases are shared with TRBD1. CDR3 length: 14 amino acids. Germline loops: CDR1 SGHNT, CDR2 YYREEE (reference sequence). Germline trimming cut 1 base from V and 6 bases from J; bases unmatched to any gene: 3. The CDR3 spells CASSLSGTDEKLFF. The CDR3 DNA is TGTGCCAGCAGCTTGTCCGGGACAGATGAAAAACTGTTTTTT. The complete variable domain, with remaining parts taken from reference TRBV5-4 and TRBJ1-4, reads ETGVTQSPTHLIKTRGQQVTLRCSSQSGHNTVSWYQQALGQGPQFIFQYYREEENGRGNFPPRFSGLQFPNYSSELNVNALELDDSALYLCASSLSGTDEKLFFGSGTQLSVL.

The V call is TRBV11-2, the J call TRBJ2-3; 10 bases match TRBD2. V lost 1 base to trimming and J lost 4 bases; unmatched junction nucleotides: 5. Germline CDR1 is SGHAT and CDR2 is FQNNGV. The CDR3 covers 16 residues. The CDR3 region has the DNA TGTGCCAGCAGCTTAGGAGCGGGGGGGCCCGCAGATACGCAGTATTTT. Translated, it gives CASSLGAGGPADTQYF.

This clone was found a few times. Written as DNA, the CDR3 is TGTGCCAGTAGCCCAGATATCACAGATACGCAGTATTTT. Its protein product is CASSPDITDTQYF. V and J are TRBV19 and TRBJ2-3; D is unresolved. Per germline, CDR1 LNHDA and CDR2 SQIVND (reference sequence). Deletions cut 6 bases from V and 2 bases from J, with 9 bases between. The CDR3 sequence is 13 residues long.

The chain is built from TRBV6-5 and TRBJ2-1, with D possibly matching TRBD2 (5 bases). CDR1 and CDR2 from the germline V gene are MNHEY and SVGAGI. This CDR3 region has 14 residues. Trimming removed 5 bases at V and 9 bases at J, with 17 bases between. CDR3 in amino acids: CASSRNHERPEQFF. CDR3 sequence (DNA): TGTGCCAGCAGTAGGAACCACGAGCGGCCTGAGCAGTTCTTC.

The rearrangement uses TRBV24-1 and TRBJ2-3; maybe TRBD1 (5 bases). This CDR3 is built from 13 residues. From germline, CDR1 is KGHDR and CDR2 SFDVKD. The ends were cut back, 2 bases at V and 3 bases at J, with 5 bases in the middle. As DNA, the CDR3 is TGTGCCACCAGTGATTCAGGGACAGATACGCAGTATTTT. Translated: CATSDSGTDTQYF.

The chain recombines TRBV5-1 with TRBJ1-1; maybe TRBD1 (6 bases). The CDR3 runs to 16 residues. The V end lost 1 base, the J end lost 0 bases, and 13 bases lay between the germline ends. Germline V CDR1 and CDR2: SGHRS, YFSETQ. The CDR3 DNA sequence: TGCGCCAGCAGCTTGTTACCCGGGGGGCTGAACACTGAAGCTTTCTTT. It encodes CASSLLPGGLNTEAFF.

The rearrangement joins TRBV7-8 to TRBJ2-5, with D tentatively TRBD1 (5 bases). Germline CDR1 reads SGHVS; CDR2 reads FQNEAQ. The CDR3 covers 15 residues. V was cut by 4 bases and J by 5 bases, with 17 bases left in between. For the CDR3, the DNA is TGTGCCAGCAGCTCCCCGGGTCCAGGGTTGGAGACCCAGTACTTC. Translated: CASSSPGPGLETQYF.

This chain uses TRBV9 with TRBJ2-3; 8 bases align to TRBD2. CDR1 and CDR2 from the germline V gene are SGDLS and YYNGEE. Trimming took 0 bases from V and 2 from J; bases not matched to a gene: 8. The length of the CDR3 is 17 residues. CDR3 loop: CASSVVGGGGHTDTQYF. DNA for the CDR3: TGTGCCAGCAGCGTAGTTGGAGGCGGGGGGCACACAGATACGCAGTATTTT.

The chain's CDR3 is CASSPQGITEAFF. The CDR3 DNA follows: TGTGCCAGCTCCCCCCAGGGGATAACTGAAGCTTTCTTT. The chain links TRBV18 to TRBJ1-1, with a possible D match to TRBD1 (6 bases). Germline CDR1 KGHSH, CDR2 LQKENI. V was shortened by 6 bases and J by 5 bases, with 13 bases between the two germline ends. The CDR3 sequence is 13 residues long.

In this sample, this clone turned up a few times. The J gene is TRBJ2-7, the V gene TRBV18; 9 bases are shared with TRBD1. Looked up from germline, CDR1 is KGHSH and CDR2 is LQKENI. CDR3 length: 14 amino acids. V lost 6 bases and J lost 7; bases outside the gene matches: 10. CDR3 residues: CASSPGTGYREQYF. The DNA of the CDR3 is TGTGCCAGCTCGCCCGGGACAGGGTATAGGGAGCAGTACTTC.

This rearrangement joins TRBV7-6 to TRBJ1-6; no reliable D call. Germline CDR1 is SGHVS and CDR2 is FNYEAQ. Trimming removed 5 bases at V and 4 bases at J, with 15 bases between. This CDR3 comprises 16 residues. CDR3 protein: CASSLLGPEYNSPLHF. In DNA form, the CDR3 reads TGTGCCAGCAGCCTACTAGGACCGGAATATAATTCACCCCTCCACTTT.

The gene calls are TRBV28 and TRBJ1-2; D gene ambiguous. Germline-derived CDR1 and CDR2 are MDHEN and SYDVKM. V was clipped by 6 bases and J by 4 bases, with 18 bases between them. CDR3 length: 15 amino acids. DNA of the CDR3: TGTGCCAGCAGCCCCCCCCCGGACGGAGGCTATGGCTACACCTTC. It specifies CASSPPPDGGYGYTF.

The V gene is TRBV27, the J gene TRBJ1-2; D gene uncertain. This CDR3 contains 14 residues. Deletions cut 3 bases from V and 2 bases from J, with 10 bases between. CDR1 and CDR2 (germline): MNHEY, SMNVEV (reference sequence). CDR3 nucleotides: TGTGCCAGCAGTTTCGTAAACACCAACTATGGCTACACCTTC. This codes for CASSFVNTNYGYTF.

The chain is built from TRBV3-1 (or the pseudogene TRBV3-2) and TRBJ1-5; D gene unclear. V was trimmed by 2 bases and J by 3 bases, leaving 5 bases between them. Per the germline V gene, CDR1 is LGHDT and CDR2 is YNNKEL (reference sequence). This CDR3 spans 13 amino acids. CDR3 in amino acids: CASSQTDNQPQHF. The CDR3 DNA is TGTGCCAGCAGCCAAACAGACAATCAGCCCCAGCATTTT.

The CDR3 coding sequence is TGTGCCAGCAGTTTCGGGGACTATGGCTACACCTTC. Its translation is CASSFGDYGYTF. V usage is TRBV5-6 and J usage is TRBJ1-2; D is uncertain. This CDR3 has 12 amino acids. The V and J ends lost 5 bases and 3 bases respectively, with 8 bases between them. CDR1 and CDR2 (germline): SGHDT, YYEEEE.

This clone came up a few times. The genes are TRBV20-1 and TRBJ1-1; no clear D. Germline CDR1 is DFQATT and CDR2 is SNEGSKA (reference sequence). Trimming took off 3 bases at V and 0 bases at J, with 2 bases between the two ends. There are 11 residues in the CDR3. CDR3 nucleotide sequence: TGCAGTGCTAGCATGAACACTGAAGCTTTCTTT. Encoded protein: CSASMNTEAFF.

This clone was picked up a small number of times. The rearrangement links TRBV6-1 to TRBJ2-5; TRBD2 matches 7 bases. In germline, CDR1 is MNHNS, CDR2 SASEGT. J gave up 4 bases and V 2 bases, and 4 bases lay outside the gene matches. This CDR3 has 14 amino acids. The CDR3 region has the DNA TGTGCCAGCAGTGAAATGGGAGGGTCAGAGACCCAGTACTTC. It encodes CASSEMGGSETQYF.

This rearrangement joins TRBV28 to TRBJ1-4; 7 bases fit TRBD1. The germline V gene has CDR1 MDHEN and CDR2 SYDVKM. The CDR3 loop spans 11 amino acids. V shed 6 bases, J shed 9 bases, and the junction held 1 base outside the gene matches. For the CDR3, the DNA is TGTGCCAGCAGAGGGGGCCAAAAACTGTTTTTT. Amino acids: CASRGGQKLFF.

The genes are TRBV14 and TRBJ1-2; TRBD1 matches 11 bases. This CDR3 comprises 16 residues. Germline V lookup: CDR1 SGHDN, CDR2 FVKESK. J gave up 5 bases and V 1 base, and 6 bases lay outside the gene matches. DNA of the CDR3: TGTGCCAGCAGCCAAGCCGGACAGGGGGCTCGGTATGGCTACACCTTC. Amino acids: CASSQAGQGARYGYTF.

V usage is TRBV7-2 and J usage is TRBJ1-6; D ambiguous. V lost 5 bases and J 7 bases, leaving 12 bases between the germline ends. The CDR3 has 14 residues. Germline lookup yields CDR1 SGHTA and CDR2 FQGNSA. CDR3 loop: CASSPGGGNSPLHF. CDR3 nucleotides: TGTGCCAGCAGCCCCGGCGGTGGGAATTCACCCCTCCACTTT.

The chain links TRBV11-2 to TRBJ2-2, with 7 nucleotides matching TRBD1. After removal of 5 bases from V and 5 bases from J, the junction contained 8 bases not matched to a gene. This CDR3 has 15 amino acids. The V gene's germline CDR1 is SGHAT and CDR2 FQNNGV. The CDR3 DNA reads TGTGCCAGCAGCACGACAGGGCGTGCAACCGGGGAGCTGTTTTTT. The encoded protein is CASSTTGRATGELFF.